The clone carrying this T cell receptor beta chain was observed many times. Its specificity is not known. The sample comes from a study of T cell repertoires in cytomegalovirus infection. Via MiXCR, TCRdb re-called the reads, giving one row per CDR3 protein. The sample lists 750,000 to 900,000 distinct CDR3 sequences; under 35% were seen once. General study results and limits: Based on cumulative public TCR beta family frequency, carriers of CMV plus the relevant HLA were identified.

This CDR3 contains 15 residues. V was clipped by 1 base and J by 1 base; unmatched bases: 3. Germline V gives CDR1 SEHNR, CDR2 FQNEAQ (reference sequence). The sequenced sample was cultured CD8+ T cells from PBMCs, obtained from culture after CMV antigen stimulation. V is TRBV7-9 and J is TRBJ1-1; 7 bases agree with TRBD1. This receptor was identified in a human donor in good health (CMV status not recorded). Some clones in this sample may be carry-over from other donors' samples. This chain's CDR3 is CASSLGDRANTEAFF. The CDR3, as DNA: TGTGCCAGCAGCTTAGGCGACAGGGCGAACACTGAAGCTTTCTTT.